This TCR beta chain was captured by sequencing in a study of cytomegalovirus exposure and HLA in healthy donors. Trimming removed 5 bases at V and 5 bases at J, with 13 bases between. Germline V gives CDR1 LNHDA, CDR2 SQIVND (reference sequence). The CDR3 consists of 13 residues. Findings of the study overall: Some V segments (TRBV6-2 and TRBV6-3 among them) were excluded as indistinguishable. Versus the roughly 670-donor mean, an Asian-associated ancestry cluster reportedly showed fewer N-insertions in a later analysis.

With regard to this clone: Its antigen remains unidentified.

PCR used 60 Vbeta primers and 13 Jbeta primers. TCRdb's table, derived via immunoSEQ multiplex PCR, lists solely in-frame clones and lacks some. The repertoire holds nearly 200,000 clones, with about 79% as singletons. The TCR originated in a boy younger than 10 in good health and CMV-seronegative. Sequenced sample: PBMCs. The rearrangement links TRBV19 to TRBJ2-7; a possible D gene is TRBD1 (6 bases). The DNA for the CDR3 is TGTGCCAGTAGTGGGGACACCTCTGACGAGCAGTACTTC. It specifies CASSGDTSDEQYF.